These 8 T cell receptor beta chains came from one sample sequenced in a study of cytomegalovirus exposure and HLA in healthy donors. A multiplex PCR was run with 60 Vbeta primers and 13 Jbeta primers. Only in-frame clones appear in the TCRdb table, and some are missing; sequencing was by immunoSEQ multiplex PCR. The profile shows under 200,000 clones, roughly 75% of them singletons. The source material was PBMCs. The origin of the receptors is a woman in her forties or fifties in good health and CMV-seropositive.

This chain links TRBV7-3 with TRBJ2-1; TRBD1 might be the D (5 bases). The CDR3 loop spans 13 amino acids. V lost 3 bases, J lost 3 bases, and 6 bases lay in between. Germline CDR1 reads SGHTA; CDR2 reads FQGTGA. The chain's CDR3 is CASSLGHYNEQFF. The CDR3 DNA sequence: TGTGCCAGCAGCTTGGGGCACTACAATGAGCAGTTCTTC.

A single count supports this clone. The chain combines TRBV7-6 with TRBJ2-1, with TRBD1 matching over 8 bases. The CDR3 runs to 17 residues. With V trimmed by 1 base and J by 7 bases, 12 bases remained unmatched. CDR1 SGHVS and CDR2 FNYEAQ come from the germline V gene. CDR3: CASSLGRPGGVMNEQFF. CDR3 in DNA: TGTGCCAGCAGCTTAGGCCGGCCAGGGGGCGTAATGAATGAGCAGTTCTTC.

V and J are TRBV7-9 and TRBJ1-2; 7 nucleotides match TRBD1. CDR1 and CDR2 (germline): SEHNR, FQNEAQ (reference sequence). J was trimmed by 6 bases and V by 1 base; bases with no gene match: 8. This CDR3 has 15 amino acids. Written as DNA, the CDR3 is TGTGCCAGCAGCTTAGGCTTACAGGGGCGAAATGGCTACACCTTC. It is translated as CASSLGLQGRNGYTF.

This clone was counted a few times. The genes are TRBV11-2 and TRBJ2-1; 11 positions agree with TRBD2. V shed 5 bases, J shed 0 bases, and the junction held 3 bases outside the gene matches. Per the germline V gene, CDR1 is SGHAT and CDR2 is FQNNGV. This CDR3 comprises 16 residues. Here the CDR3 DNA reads TGTGCCAGCAGCCCCACTAGCGGGAGCTCCTACAATGAGCAGTTCTTC. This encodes CASSPTSGSSYNEQFF. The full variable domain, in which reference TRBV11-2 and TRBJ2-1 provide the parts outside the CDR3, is EAGVAQSPRYKIIEKRQSVAFWCNPISGHATLYWYQQILGQGPKLLIQFQNNGVVDDSQLPKDRFSAERLKGVDSTLKIQPAKLEDSAVYLCASSPTSGSSYNEQFFGPGTRLTVL.

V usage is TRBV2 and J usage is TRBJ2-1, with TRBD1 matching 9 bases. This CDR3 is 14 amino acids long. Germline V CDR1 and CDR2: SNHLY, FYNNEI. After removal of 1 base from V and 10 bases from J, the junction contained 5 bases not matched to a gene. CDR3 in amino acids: CASSEEQGAGEQFF. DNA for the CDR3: TGTGCCAGCAGTGAAGAACAGGGGGCTGGGGAGCAGTTCTTC. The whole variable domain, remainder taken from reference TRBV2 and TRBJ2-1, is EPEVTQTPSHQVTQMGQEVILRCVPISNHLYFYWYRQILGQKVEFLVSFYNNEISEKSEIFDDQFSVERPDGSNFTLKIRSTKLEDSAMYFCASSEEQGAGEQFFGPGTRLTVL.

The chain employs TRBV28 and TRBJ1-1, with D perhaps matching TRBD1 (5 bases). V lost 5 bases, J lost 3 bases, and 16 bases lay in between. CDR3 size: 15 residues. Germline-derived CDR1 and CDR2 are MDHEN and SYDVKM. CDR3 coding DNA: TGTGCCAGCAGTGGGCAGGGTCGCAGGCACACTGAAGCTTTCTTT. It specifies CASSGQGRRHTEAFF. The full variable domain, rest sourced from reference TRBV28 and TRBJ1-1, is DVKVTQSSRYLVKRTGEKVFLECVQDMDHENMFWYRQDPGLGLRLIYFSYDVKMKEKGDIPEGYSVSREKKERFSLILESASTNQTSMYLCASSGQGRRHTEAFFGQGTRLTVV.

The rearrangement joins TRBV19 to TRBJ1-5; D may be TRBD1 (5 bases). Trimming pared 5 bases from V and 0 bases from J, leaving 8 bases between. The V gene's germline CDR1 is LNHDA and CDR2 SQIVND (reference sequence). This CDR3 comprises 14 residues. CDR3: CASSLRDSNQPQHF. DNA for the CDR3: TGTGCCAGTAGTCTCAGGGATAGCAATCAGCCCCAGCATTTT.

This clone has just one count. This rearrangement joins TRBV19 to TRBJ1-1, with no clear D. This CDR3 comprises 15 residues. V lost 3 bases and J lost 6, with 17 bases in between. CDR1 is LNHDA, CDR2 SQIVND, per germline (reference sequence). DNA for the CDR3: TGTGCCAGTAGTATGAGCGGGAGTTGGTTAGCTGAAGCTTTCTTT. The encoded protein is CASSMSGSWLAEAFF.